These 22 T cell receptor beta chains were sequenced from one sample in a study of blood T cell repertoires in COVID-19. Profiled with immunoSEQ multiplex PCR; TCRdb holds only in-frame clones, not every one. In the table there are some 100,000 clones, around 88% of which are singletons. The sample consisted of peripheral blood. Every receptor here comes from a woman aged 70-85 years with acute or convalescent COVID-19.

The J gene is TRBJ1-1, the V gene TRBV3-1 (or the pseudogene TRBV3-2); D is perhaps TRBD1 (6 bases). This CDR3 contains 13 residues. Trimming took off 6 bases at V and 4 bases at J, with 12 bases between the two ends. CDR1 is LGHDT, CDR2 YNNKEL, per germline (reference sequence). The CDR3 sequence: CASRKQGGTEAFF. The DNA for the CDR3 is TGTGCCAGCAGGAAACAGGGTGGCACTGAAGCTTTCTTT.

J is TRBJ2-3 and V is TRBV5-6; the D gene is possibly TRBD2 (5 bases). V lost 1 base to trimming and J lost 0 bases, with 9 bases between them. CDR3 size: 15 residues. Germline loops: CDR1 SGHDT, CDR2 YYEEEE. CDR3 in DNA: TGTGCCAGCAGCTTGTTCGGCGGGAGCACAGATACGCAGTATTTT. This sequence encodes CASSLFGGSTDTQYF.

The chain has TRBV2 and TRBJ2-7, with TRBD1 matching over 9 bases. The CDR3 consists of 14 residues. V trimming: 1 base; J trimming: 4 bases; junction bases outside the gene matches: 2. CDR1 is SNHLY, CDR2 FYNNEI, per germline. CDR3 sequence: CASSEGGQGYEQYF. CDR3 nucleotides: TGTGCCAGCAGTGAAGGGGGACAGGGATACGAGCAGTACTTC.

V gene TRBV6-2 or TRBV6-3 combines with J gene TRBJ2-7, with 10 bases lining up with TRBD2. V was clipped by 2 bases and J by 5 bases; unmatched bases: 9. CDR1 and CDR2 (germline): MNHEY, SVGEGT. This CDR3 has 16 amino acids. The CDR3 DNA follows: TGTGCCAGCAGTTACCGAGCGGGAGGGCCGCAAGACGAGCAGTACTTC. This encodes CASSYRAGGPQDEQYF.

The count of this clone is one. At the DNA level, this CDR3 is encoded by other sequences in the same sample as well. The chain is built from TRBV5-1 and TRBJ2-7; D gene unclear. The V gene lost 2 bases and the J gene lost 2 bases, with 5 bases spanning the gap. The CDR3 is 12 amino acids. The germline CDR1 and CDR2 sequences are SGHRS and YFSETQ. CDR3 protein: CASSLNTYEQYF. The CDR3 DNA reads TGCGCCAGCAGCTTAAATACCTACGAGCAGTACTTC.

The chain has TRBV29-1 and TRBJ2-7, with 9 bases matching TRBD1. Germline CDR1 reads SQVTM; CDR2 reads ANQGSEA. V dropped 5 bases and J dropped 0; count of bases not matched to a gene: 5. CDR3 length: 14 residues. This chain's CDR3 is CSVTGQGGSYEQYF. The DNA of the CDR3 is TGCAGCGTTACGGGACAGGGAGGCTCCTACGAGCAGTACTTC.

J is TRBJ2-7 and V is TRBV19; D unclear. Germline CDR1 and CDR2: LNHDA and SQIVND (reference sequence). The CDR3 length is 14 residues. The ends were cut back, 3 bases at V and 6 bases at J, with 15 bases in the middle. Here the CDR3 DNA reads TGTGCCAGTAGTATTGGATTTGGGCAGGTCGAGCAGTACTTC. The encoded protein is CASSIGFGQVEQYF.

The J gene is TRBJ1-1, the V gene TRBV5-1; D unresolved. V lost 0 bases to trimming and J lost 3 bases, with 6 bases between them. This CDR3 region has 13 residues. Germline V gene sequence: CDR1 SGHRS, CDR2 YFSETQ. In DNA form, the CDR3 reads TGCGCCAGCAGCTTGGGTTCATACACTGAAGCTTTCTTT. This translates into CASSLGSYTEAFF.

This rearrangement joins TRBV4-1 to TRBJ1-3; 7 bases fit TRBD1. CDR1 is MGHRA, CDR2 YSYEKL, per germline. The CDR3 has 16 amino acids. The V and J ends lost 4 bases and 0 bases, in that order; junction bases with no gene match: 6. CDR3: CASSPRQGDSGNTIYF. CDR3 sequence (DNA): TGCGCCAGCAGCCCTCGACAGGGAGACTCTGGAAACACCATATATTTT.

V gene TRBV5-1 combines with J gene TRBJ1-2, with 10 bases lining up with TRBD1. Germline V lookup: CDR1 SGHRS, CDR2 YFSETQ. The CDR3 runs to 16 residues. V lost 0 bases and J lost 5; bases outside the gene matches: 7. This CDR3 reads CASSLDGTGATYGYTF. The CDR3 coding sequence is TGCGCCAGCAGCTTGGACGGGACAGGGGCAACGTATGGCTACACCTTC.

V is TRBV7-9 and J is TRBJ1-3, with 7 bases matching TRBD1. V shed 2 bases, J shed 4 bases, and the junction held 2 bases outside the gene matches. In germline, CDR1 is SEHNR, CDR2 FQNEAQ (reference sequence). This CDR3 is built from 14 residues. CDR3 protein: CASSLYRGGNTIYF. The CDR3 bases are TGTGCCAGCAGCTTATACAGGGGAGGAAACACCATATATTTT. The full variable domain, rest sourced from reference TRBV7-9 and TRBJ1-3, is DTGVSQNPRHKITKRGQNVTFRCDPISEHNRLYWYRQTLGQGPEFLTYFQNEAQLEKSRLLSDRFSAERPKGSFSTLEIQRTEQGDSAMYLCASSLYRGGNTIYFGEGSWLTVV.

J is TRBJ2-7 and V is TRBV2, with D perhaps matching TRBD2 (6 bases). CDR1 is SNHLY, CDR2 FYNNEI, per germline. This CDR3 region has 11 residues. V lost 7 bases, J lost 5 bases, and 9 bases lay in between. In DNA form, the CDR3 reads TGTGCCAGCACGGCGGGACACGAGCAGTACTTC. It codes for CASTAGHEQYF.

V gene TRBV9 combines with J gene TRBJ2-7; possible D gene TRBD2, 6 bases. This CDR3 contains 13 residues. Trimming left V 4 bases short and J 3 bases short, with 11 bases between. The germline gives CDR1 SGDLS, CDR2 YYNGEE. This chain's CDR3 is CASSKTSSYEQYF. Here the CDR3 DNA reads TGTGCCAGCAGCAAGACTAGTAGCTACGAGCAGTACTTC.

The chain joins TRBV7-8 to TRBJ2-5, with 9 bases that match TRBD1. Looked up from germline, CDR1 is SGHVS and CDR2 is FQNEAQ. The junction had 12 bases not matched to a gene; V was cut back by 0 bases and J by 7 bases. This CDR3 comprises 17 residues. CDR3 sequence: CASSLATGTGGAGTQYF. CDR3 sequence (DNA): TGTGCCAGCAGCTTAGCTACAGGAACAGGGGGCGCGGGGACCCAGTACTTC.

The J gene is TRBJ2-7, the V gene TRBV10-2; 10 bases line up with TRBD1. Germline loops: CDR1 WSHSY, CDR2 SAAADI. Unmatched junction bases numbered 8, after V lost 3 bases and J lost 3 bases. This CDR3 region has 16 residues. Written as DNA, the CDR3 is TGCGCCAGCAGTGATGACCGTTGGGACAGGGGCTACGAGCAGTACTTC. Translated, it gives CASSDDRWDRGYEQYF.

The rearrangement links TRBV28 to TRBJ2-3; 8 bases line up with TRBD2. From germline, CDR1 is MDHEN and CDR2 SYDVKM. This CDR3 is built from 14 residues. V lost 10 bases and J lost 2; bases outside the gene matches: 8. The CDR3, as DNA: TGTGCCACCGCGGGCGGGGGGTACACAGATACGCAGTATTTT. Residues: CATAGGGYTDTQYF.

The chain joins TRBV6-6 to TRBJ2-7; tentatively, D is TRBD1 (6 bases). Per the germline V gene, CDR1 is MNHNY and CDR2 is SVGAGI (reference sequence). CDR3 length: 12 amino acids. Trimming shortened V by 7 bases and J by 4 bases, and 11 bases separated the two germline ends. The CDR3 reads CASTGDLYEQYF. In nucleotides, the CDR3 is TGTGCCAGCACAGGGGATTTATACGAGCAGTACTTC.

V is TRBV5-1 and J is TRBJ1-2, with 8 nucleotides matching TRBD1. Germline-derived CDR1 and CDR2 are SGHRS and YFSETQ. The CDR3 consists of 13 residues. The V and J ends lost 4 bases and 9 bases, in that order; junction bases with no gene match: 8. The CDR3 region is CASSPDRGPSYTF. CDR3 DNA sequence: TGCGCCAGCAGCCCCGACAGGGGCCCTAGCTACACCTTC.

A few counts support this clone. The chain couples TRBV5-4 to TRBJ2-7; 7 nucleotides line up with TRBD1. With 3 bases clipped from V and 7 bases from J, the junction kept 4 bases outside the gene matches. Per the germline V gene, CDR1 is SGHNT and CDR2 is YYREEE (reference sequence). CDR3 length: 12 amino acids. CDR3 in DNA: TGTGCCAGCAGCTCGACAGGGAGTGAGCAGTACTTC. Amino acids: CASSSTGSEQYF.

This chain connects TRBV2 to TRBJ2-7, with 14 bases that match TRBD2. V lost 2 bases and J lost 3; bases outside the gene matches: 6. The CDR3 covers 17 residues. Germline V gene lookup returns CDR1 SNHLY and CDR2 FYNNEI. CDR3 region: CASSEPGLAGVFYEQYF. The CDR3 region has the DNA TGTGCCAGCAGTGAACCGGGACTAGCGGGAGTCTTCTACGAGCAGTACTTC. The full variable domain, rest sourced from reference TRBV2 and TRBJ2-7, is EPEVTQTPSHQVTQMGQEVILRCVPISNHLYFYWYRQILGQKVEFLVSFYNNEISEKSEIFDDQFSVERPDGSNFTLKIRSTKLEDSAMYFCASSEPGLAGVFYEQYFGPGTRLTVT.

CDR3 amino acids: CASSRAGRFANSGNTIYF. CDR3 nucleotides: TGTGCCAGCAGCCGGGCAGGGAGGTTTGCAAACTCTGGAAACACCATATATTTT. This chain links TRBV3-1 (or the pseudogene TRBV3-2) with TRBJ1-3, with D tentatively TRBD1 (5 bases). The CDR3 is 18 residues long. Germline values: CDR1 LGHDT, CDR2 YNNKEL (reference sequence). Trimming left V 4 bases short and J 0 bases short, with 19 bases between.

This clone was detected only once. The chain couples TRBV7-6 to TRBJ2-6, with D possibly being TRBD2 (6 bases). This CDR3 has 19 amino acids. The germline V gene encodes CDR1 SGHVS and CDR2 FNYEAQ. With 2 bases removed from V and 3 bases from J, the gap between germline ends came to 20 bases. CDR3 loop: CASSLFVAGLEGGANVLTF. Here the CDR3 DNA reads TGTGCCAGCAGCTTATTTGTCGCAGGGCTGGAGGGTGGGGCCAACGTCCTGACTTTC. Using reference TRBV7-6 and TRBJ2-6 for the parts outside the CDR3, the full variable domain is GAGVSQSPRYKVTKRGQDVALRCDPISGHVSLYWYRQALGQGPEFLTYFNYEAQQDKSGLPNDRFSAERPEGSISTLTIQRTEQRDSAMYRCASSLFVAGLEGGANVLTFGAGSRLTVL.